Listed here are 5 T cell receptor beta chains from one sample, sequenced in a study of shared clonotypes between healthy human individuals. Clones were read by immunoSEQ multiplex PCR, and TCRdb kept only the in-frame ones, dropping some. The sample holds approximately 940,000 clones; about 80% are singletons and the top ten take approximately 1.5%. The sequenced sample consisted of memory CD4+ T cells sorted from blood. Subset meaning: CD45RA-negative fraction. Receptors were obtained from a man younger than 35 in good health.

The chain couples TRBV9 to TRBJ2-3; the D gene is possibly TRBD1 (5 bases). The V and J ends lost 0 bases and 2 bases respectively, with 10 bases between them. Per the germline V gene, CDR1 is SGDLS and CDR2 is YYNGEE. There are 15 residues in the CDR3. The CDR3 loop is CASSVGRGPTDTQYF. The CDR3 DNA reads TGTGCCAGCAGCGTAGGTAGGGGCCCCACAGATACGCAGTATTTT.

The chain employs TRBV27 and TRBJ1-4, with D perhaps TRBD1 (6 bases). The germline V and J ends were trimmed by 8 bases and 3 bases, with 13 bases remaining between them. CDR3 length: 14 amino acids. In germline, CDR1 is MNHEY, CDR2 SMNVEV (reference sequence). CDR3 DNA sequence: TGTGCCAGCGGCTATGGACAGTCTAATGAAAAACTGTTTTTT. Encoded protein: CASGYGQSNEKLFF.

This clone was counted a few times. This sequence joins TRBV28 and TRBJ1-6, with D perhaps TRBD1 (5 bases). The V end was cut by 0 bases, the J end by 7 bases, with 13 bases between. Germline V gene data show CDR1 as MDHEN and CDR2 as SYDVKM. The CDR3 contains 16 residues. CDR3 sequence reads: CASSLWRGASNSPLHF. The CDR3 DNA reads TGTGCCAGCAGTTTATGGCGCGGGGCGTCAAATTCACCCCTCCACTTT.

The chain combines TRBV28 with TRBJ1-2; no clear D. The germline V and J ends were trimmed by 3 bases and 7 bases, with 6 bases remaining between them. The germline gives CDR1 MDHEN, CDR2 SYDVKM. This CDR3 is built from 11 residues. CDR3 sequence (DNA): TGTGCCAGCAGTTTTCCCGCTGGCTACACCTTC. Encoded protein: CASSFPAGYTF.

The V and J genes are TRBV5-1 and TRBJ1-2; TRBD1 agrees at 8 bases. CDR1 and CDR2 from the germline V gene are SGHRS and YFSETQ. This CDR3 region has 16 residues. The V segment lost 3 bases and the J segment 7 bases; nucleotides outside the gene matches: 14. The CDR3 nucleotides are TGCGCCAGCAGCTCCTTAGACAGGGGACTATTGGGTGGCTACACCTTC. It specifies CASSSLDRGLLGGYTF.